The clone carrying this T cell receptor (beta chain) was counted many times. Its matching antigen is unknown. This sample was included in a study of T cell repertoires in cytomegalovirus infection. At the level of the study: It can be stated that public TCR beta signatures indicated CMV infection as well as a matching HLA type.

Study observations and caveats: There were HLA-C-restricted CMV-specific TCR beta clonotypes dominating the ex vivo response.

TCRdb passed the reads through MiXCR, listing each CDR3 protein once. The table records approximately 260,000 distinct CDR3 sequences, over 15% of them present only once. Looked up from germline, CDR1 is MNHNY and CDR2 is SVGAGI (reference sequence). Trimming took 5 bases from V and 3 from J, leaving 14 bases between them. The CDR3 extends over 14 amino acids. This chain joins TRBV6-6 and TRBJ2-7, with D tentatively TRBD1 (5 bases). The sample consisted of CD8+ T cells from PBMCs. The sequence came from a human donor in good health (CMV status not recorded). Some clones in this sample may be carry-over from other donors' samples. The DNA for the CDR3 is TGTGCCAGCAGTACTACAGGAGTGAACTACGAGCAGTACTTC. Amino acids: CASSTTGVNYEQYF.